The 28 T cell receptor beta chains below all came from one sample that was sequenced in a study of shared clonotypes between healthy human individuals. TCRdb's table, derived via immunoSEQ multiplex PCR, lists solely in-frame clones and lacks some. The data contain 700,000 to 950,000 clones, approximately 96% of them singletons. It was CD45RO-negative cells, positively selected for CCR7, that made up naive CD8 cells, with terminally differentiated effector memory CD45RA+ cells excluded. Material: naive CD8+ T cells sorted from blood. These receptors all come from a man aged 30-40 years in good health.

The gene calls are TRBV5-1 and TRBJ2-5, with D tentatively TRBD2 (5 bases). Germline V gives CDR1 SGHRS, CDR2 YFSETQ. The V gene lost 5 bases and the J gene lost 4 bases, with 15 bases spanning the gap. There are 14 residues in the CDR3. The CDR3 loop is CASREGVLLETQYF. The DNA for the CDR3 is TGCGCCAGCAGAGAGGGCGTGCTGTTAGAGACCCAGTACTTC.

This chain links TRBV7-2 with TRBJ1-1; 8 nucleotides agree with TRBD1. This CDR3 is built from 15 residues. Per germline, CDR1 SGHTA and CDR2 FQGNSA. Trimming cost V 1 base and J 3 bases; bases outside gene matches: 4. The CDR3 protein is CASSLGTGRDTEAFF. Written as DNA, the CDR3 is TGTGCCAGCAGCTTAGGGACAGGGAGGGACACTGAAGCTTTCTTT.

The gene calls are TRBV5-4 and TRBJ2-2; 12 nucleotides match TRBD2. CDR1 and CDR2 (germline): SGHNT, YYREEE (reference sequence). This CDR3 is 17 amino acids long. The ends lost 3 bases at V and 0 bases at J; junction bases unmatched: 3. CDR3 in DNA: TGTGCCAGCAGCTACGGACTAGCGGGGACGAACACCGGGGAGCTGTTTTTT. It codes for CASSYGLAGTNTGELFF.

The rearrangement joins TRBV7-9 to TRBJ2-1, with 12 bases aligning to TRBD2. CDR1 SEHNR and CDR2 FQNEAQ come from the germline V gene (reference sequence). The CDR3 length is 15 residues. V lost 5 bases to trimming and J lost 12 bases; unmatched junction nucleotides: 11. CDR3 in DNA: TGTGCCAGCAGCGCCGCTAGCGGGAGGGAACGGACGCAGTTCTTC. Its protein product is CASSAASGRERTQFF. The full variable domain, its missing parts supplied by reference TRBV7-9 and TRBJ2-1, is DTGVSQNPRHKITKRGQNVTFRCDPISEHNRLYWYRQTLGQGPEFLTYFQNEAQLEKSRLLSDRFSAERPKGSFSTLEIQRTEQGDSAMYLCASSAASGRERTQFFGPGTRLTVL.

The gene calls are TRBV29-1 and TRBJ2-1, with 8 bases fitting TRBD1. The CDR3 contains 14 residues. V gave up 7 bases and J gave up 7 bases; unmatched junction bases: 12. Germline values: CDR1 SQVTM, CDR2 ANQGSEA. The CDR3 protein is CSAIDPWTGNEQFF. The CDR3 coding sequence is TGCAGCGCAATAGATCCCTGGACAGGGAATGAGCAGTTCTTC.

The rearrangement joins TRBV5-1 to TRBJ1-2; D is perhaps TRBD1 (5 bases). The germline V gene encodes CDR1 SGHRS and CDR2 YFSETQ. The CDR3 has 11 residues. V was clipped by 4 bases and J by 11 bases, with 12 bases between them. The CDR3 region is CASSDGAGYTF. CDR3 bases: TGCGCCAGCAGCGATGGGGCCGGTTACACCTTC.

This clone has only one observation. V gene TRBV27 combines with J gene TRBJ2-1; D perhaps matches TRBD2 (5 bases). Looked up from germline, CDR1 is MNHEY and CDR2 is SMNVEV (reference sequence). Trimming pared 2 bases from V and 8 bases from J, leaving 13 bases between. CDR3 length equals 14 residues. The CDR3 DNA sequence: TGTGCCAGCAGTTTAGACTACCCTGGTTATGAGCAGTTCTTC. This translates into CASSLDYPGYEQFF.

The chain has TRBV5-5 and TRBJ2-1; 11 nucleotides line up with TRBD1. The CDR3 is 16 amino acids. The germline CDR1 and CDR2 sequences are SGHKS and YYEKEE (reference sequence). The V gene end was trimmed by 4 bases and the J gene end by 0 bases; junction bases not matched to a gene: 3. Written as DNA, the CDR3 is TGTGCCAGCAGCCAGGGGACAGGGGGCTCCTACAATGAGCAGTTCTTC. Translation: CASSQGTGGSYNEQFF. The full variable domain, completed using reference TRBV5-5 and TRBJ2-1, is DAGVTQSPTHLIKTRGQQVTLRCSPISGHKSVSWYQQVLGQGPQFIFQYYEKEERGRGNFPDRFSARQFPNYSSELNVNALLLGDSALYLCASSQGTGGSYNEQFFGPGTRLTVL.

V gene TRBV2 combines with J gene TRBJ2-5; TRBD2 is a possible D gene (6 bases). Germline assignment: CDR1 SNHLY and CDR2 FYNNEI. The length of the CDR3 is 13 residues. Trimming stripped 4 bases from V and 4 bases from J, with 10 bases between. The DNA of the CDR3 is TGTGCCAGCAGTGTGACAGCGGGAGAGACCCAGTACTTC. Its translation: CASSVTAGETQYF. The full variable domain, completed using reference TRBV2 and TRBJ2-5, is EPEVTQTPSHQVTQMGQEVILRCVPISNHLYFYWYRQILGQKVEFLVSFYNNEISEKSEIFDDQFSVERPDGSNFTLKIRSTKLEDSAMYFCASSVTAGETQYFGPGTRLLVL.

With respect to this clone: Other DNA sequences in the same sample also yield this CDR3. The chain combines TRBV27 with TRBJ1-1; D remains unclear. The germline V gene encodes CDR1 MNHEY and CDR2 SMNVEV (reference sequence). The CDR3 covers 13 residues. V gave up 0 bases and J gave up 0 bases, with 2 bases separating them. Written as DNA, the CDR3 is TGTGCCAGCAGTTTATCTATGAACACTGAAGCTTTCTTT. This sequence encodes CASSLSMNTEAFF.

The genes are TRBV27 and TRBJ2-7; TRBD2 agrees at 9 bases. The ends lost 5 bases at V and 5 bases at J; junction bases unmatched: 1. The germline V gene has CDR1 MNHEY and CDR2 SMNVEV (reference sequence). There are 12 residues in the CDR3. The DNA for the CDR3 is TGTGCCAGCAGTCCTAGCGGGAACGAGCAGTACTTC. Protein: CASSPSGNEQYF.

V usage is TRBV2 and J usage is TRBJ2-1, with TRBD2 identical over 9 bases. The CDR3 is 17 amino acids. Looked up from germline, CDR1 is SNHLY and CDR2 is FYNNEI. V shed 1 base and J 3 bases; nucleotides not matched to a gene: 7. CDR3 sequence: CASSEVASGNYYNEQFF. For the CDR3, the DNA is TGTGCCAGCAGTGAAGTGGCTAGCGGGAATTACTACAATGAGCAGTTCTTC.

This sequence joins TRBV5-4 and TRBJ1-2; 7 nucleotides line up with TRBD1. CDR3 length equals 13 residues. CDR1 and CDR2 (germline): SGHNT, YYREEE (reference sequence). J was trimmed by 3 bases and V by 5 bases; bases with no gene match: 4. CDR3 sequence: CASRGDRYYGYTF. CDR3 sequence (DNA): TGTGCCAGCAGGGGGGACAGATACTATGGCTACACCTTC.

The J gene is TRBJ2-1, the V gene TRBV29-1; 14 bases are a match to TRBD2. There are 17 residues in the CDR3. V dropped 5 bases and J dropped 8; count of bases not matched to a gene: 14. Germline values: CDR1 SQVTM, CDR2 ANQGSEA. In DNA, the CDR3 is TGCAGCGTTTCTGGGACTAGCGGGAGTAGGGTTATCGATGAGCAGTTCTTC. Residues: CSVSGTSGSRVIDEQFF.

The chain carries TRBV11-2 and TRBJ2-1, with D perhaps being TRBD1 or TRBD2 (5 bases each). Per germline, CDR1 SGHAT and CDR2 FQNNGV. This CDR3 has 13 amino acids. V lost 5 bases, J lost 10 bases, and 15 bases lay in between. CDR3 sequence: CASSPPGLPEQFF. CDR3 nucleotides: TGTGCCAGCAGCCCCCCGGGGCTACCAGAGCAGTTCTTC.

The genes are TRBV11-2 and TRBJ2-1, with 9 bases aligning to TRBD1. Germline V CDR1 and CDR2: SGHAT, FQNNGV. The CDR3 covers 15 residues. V dropped 5 bases and J dropped 6; count of bases not matched to a gene: 8. The CDR3 coding sequence is TGTGCCAGCAGCGTTCTGACAGGGGGTGGCAATGAGCAGTTCTTC. Protein sequence: CASSVLTGGGNEQFF.

This rearrangement joins TRBV14 to TRBJ2-1; D is uncertain. Germline CDR1 is SGHDN and CDR2 is FVKESK. Trimming removed 8 bases at V and 9 bases at J, with 20 bases between. This CDR3 spans 14 amino acids. CDR3 loop: CASWGPQTGGEQFF. As DNA, the CDR3 is TGTGCCAGCTGGGGTCCGCAGACGGGTGGTGAGCAGTTCTTC.

The gene calls are TRBV28 and TRBJ2-3; 7 nucleotides agree with TRBD2. Trimming cost V 5 bases and J 2 bases; bases outside gene matches: 4. Germline assignment: CDR1 MDHEN and CDR2 SYDVKM. There are 14 residues in the CDR3. The CDR3 reads CASSLGGITDTQYF. CDR3 DNA sequence: TGTGCCAGCAGTCTCGGGGGGATCACAGATACGCAGTATTTT.

V and J are TRBV5-8 and TRBJ2-1, with D hard to call. Germline CDR1 and CDR2: SGHTS and YDEGEE. V was trimmed by 6 bases and J by 2 bases, leaving 12 bases between them. The CDR3 runs 14 residues. CDR3 sequence (DNA): TGTGCCAGCACCGAGACTCTTACCTACAATGAGCAGTTCTTC. Translation gives CASTETLTYNEQFF.

With respect to this clone: This CDR3 is also generated by other DNA sequences in the sample. This chain links TRBV5-1 with TRBJ2-7, with D possibly being TRBD1 (6 bases). Trimming cost V 1 base and J 5 bases, with 13 bases left between them. This CDR3 comprises 14 residues. Germline-derived CDR1 and CDR2 are SGHRS and YFSETQ. The CDR3 reads CASSLRGTLNEQYF. CDR3 nucleotide sequence: TGCGCCAGCAGCTTGAGAGGGACACTCAACGAGCAGTACTTC.

This clone has only one observation. An end of the junction differs from the germline gene, which may be a read error. The chain combines TRBV7-7 with TRBJ2-7, with D tentatively TRBD2 (5 bases). Germline CDR1 reads SSHAT; CDR2 reads FNYEAQ (reference sequence). The CDR3 is 13 residues long. The CDR3 sequence is CASSFGETYEQYF. The CDR3 DNA reads TGTGCTAGCAGCTTCGGGGAAACCTACGAGCAGTACTTC.

This rearrangement joins TRBV9 to TRBJ1-5; D not resolved. With 4 bases removed from V and 5 bases from J, the gap between germline ends came to 16 bases. Germline V gene lookup returns CDR1 SGDLS and CDR2 YYNGEE. CDR3 size: 15 residues. Here the CDR3 reads CASSPEGGIDQPQHF. The CDR3, as DNA: TGTGCCAGCAGCCCAGAAGGCGGGATCGATCAGCCCCAGCATTTT.

This chain joins TRBV27 and TRBJ2-7; D is perhaps TRBD2 (6 bases). Trimming removed 4 bases from V and 1 base from J, with 8 bases in between. The CDR3 is 13 amino acids. CDR1 and CDR2 from the germline V gene are MNHEY and SMNVEV (reference sequence). CDR3 loop: CASSSLASYEQYF. DNA of the CDR3: TGTGCCAGCAGTTCCCTAGCGTCCTACGAGCAGTACTTC.

The chain has TRBV10-2 and TRBJ1-2, with D hard to call. V dropped 2 bases and J dropped 8 bases, with 24 bases sitting between them. The CDR3 loop spans 17 amino acids. Germline CDR1 is WSHSY and CDR2 is SAAADI. The CDR3 spells CASSEIFGQLQFRGYTF. The DNA of the CDR3 is TGCGCCAGCAGTGAGATTTTTGGGCAGCTTCAATTTCGGGGCTACACCTTC.

CDR3 nucleotide sequence: TGTGCCAGTACCAGGGGACCCCCTCCTGGAAACACCATATATTTT. Translated, it gives CASTRGPPPGNTIYF. The rearrangement uses TRBV19 and TRBJ1-3, with D maybe TRBD1 (6 bases). The CDR3 spans 15 residues. The germline V gene encodes CDR1 LNHDA and CDR2 SQIVND (reference sequence). The V end lost 7 bases, the J end lost 2 bases, and 15 bases lay between the germline ends. Combining the CDR3 with reference TRBV19 and TRBJ1-3 gives the whole variable domain DGGITQSPKYLFRKEGQNVTLSCEQNLNHDAMYWYRQDPGQGLRLIYYSQIVNDFQKGDIAEGYSVSREKKESFPLTVTSAQKNPTAFYLCASTRGPPPGNTIYFGEGSWLTVV.

The genes are TRBV4-1 and TRBJ2-2; TRBD2 is a possible D gene (5 bases). With 1 base removed from V and 5 bases from J, the gap between germline ends came to 14 bases. There are 16 residues in the CDR3. The germline V gene encodes CDR1 MGHRA and CDR2 YSYEKL. CDR3 nucleotides: TGCGCCAGCAGCCAAGTGCTGGGAGTTCGAACCGGGGAGCTGTTTTTT. It yields the protein CASSQVLGVRTGELFF.

V usage is TRBV7-9 and J usage is TRBJ2-5, with a weak D call TRBD1 (5 bases). The V gene's germline CDR1 is SEHNR and CDR2 FQNEAQ (reference sequence). Trimming pared 0 bases from V and 5 bases from J, leaving 10 bases between. The CDR3 length is 14 residues. The CDR3 region is CASSLAGVGETQYF. Here the CDR3 DNA reads TGTGCCAGCAGCTTAGCAGGGGTTGGTGAGACCCAGTACTTC.

V gene TRBV6-1 combines with J gene TRBJ2-1, with D unclear. Germline V lookup: CDR1 MNHNS, CDR2 SASEGT. The CDR3 spans 17 residues. With 0 bases removed from V and 4 bases from J, the gap between germline ends came to 16 bases. CDR3: CASSEALFRSRYNEQFF. The CDR3 bases are TGTGCCAGCAGTGAAGCGCTTTTTCGTAGTAGGTACAATGAGCAGTTCTTC.